The T cell receptor beta chain described here comes from a study of T cell responses to AZD1222 COVID-19 vaccine. Whole-study results and caveats: Sampling captured repertoires only after the peak T cell response.

Germline V lookup: CDR1 SGHTA, CDR2 FQGTGA. With V trimmed by 8 bases and J by 9 bases, 9 bases remained unmatched. The CDR3 loop spans 14 amino acids. The protocol was immunoSEQ multiplex PCR, while the TCRdb copy is restricted to in-frame clones and leaves out a portion. This table has fewer than 150,000 clones, 70% to 90% appearing once. About this clone itself: The antigen remains undetermined.

Sequenced here: peripheral blood, sampled on day 0 of AZD1222 vaccination. The sequence was obtained from an adult in good health. The J gene is TRBJ2-5, the V gene TRBV7-3; 13 nucleotides match TRBD2. DNA for the CDR3: TGTGCCAGCGGGGTGGGACTAGCGGGGAGTCCCCAGTACTTC. Residues: CASGVGLAGSPQYF.